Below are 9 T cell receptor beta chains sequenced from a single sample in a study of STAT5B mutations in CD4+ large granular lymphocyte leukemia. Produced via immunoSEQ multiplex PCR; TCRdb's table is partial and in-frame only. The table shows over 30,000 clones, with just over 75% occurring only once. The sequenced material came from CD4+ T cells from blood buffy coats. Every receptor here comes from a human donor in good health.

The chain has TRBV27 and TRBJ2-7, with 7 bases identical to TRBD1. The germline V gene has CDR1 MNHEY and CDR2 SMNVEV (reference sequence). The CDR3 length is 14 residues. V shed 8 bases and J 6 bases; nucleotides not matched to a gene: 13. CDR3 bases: TGTGCCAGCCGCCCAACAGGGGACATGTTCGAGCAGTACTTC. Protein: CASRPTGDMFEQYF.

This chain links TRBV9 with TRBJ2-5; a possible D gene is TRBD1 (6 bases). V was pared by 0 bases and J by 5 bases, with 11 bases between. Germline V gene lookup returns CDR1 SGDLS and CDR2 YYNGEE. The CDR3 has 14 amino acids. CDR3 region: CASSVGSRGETQYF. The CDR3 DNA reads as TGTGCCAGCAGCGTAGGGTCTAGGGGGGAGACCCAGTACTTC.

The CDR3 nucleotides read TGCGCCAGCAGCCCTGGGAGCGGAAACAATGAGCAGTTCTTC. It encodes CASSPGSGNNEQFF. The chain is built from TRBV5-1 and TRBJ2-1; D is possibly TRBD2 (5 bases). The CDR3 is 14 residues long. Germline loops: CDR1 SGHRS, CDR2 YFSETQ. V was pared by 4 bases and J by 5 bases, with 13 bases between.

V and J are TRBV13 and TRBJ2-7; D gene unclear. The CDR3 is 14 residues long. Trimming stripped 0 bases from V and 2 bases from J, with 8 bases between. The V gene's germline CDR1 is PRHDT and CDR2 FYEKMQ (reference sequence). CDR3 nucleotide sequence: TGTGCCAGCAGCTTAGGTTCCGCCCCCTACGAGCAGTACTTC. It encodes CASSLGSAPYEQYF.

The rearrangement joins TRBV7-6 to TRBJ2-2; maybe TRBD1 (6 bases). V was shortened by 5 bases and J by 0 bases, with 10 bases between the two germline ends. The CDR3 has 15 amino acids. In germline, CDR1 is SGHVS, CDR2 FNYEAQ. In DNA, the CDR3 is TGTGCCAGCAGCCCGGGACAACCGAACACCGGGGAGCTGTTTTTT. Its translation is CASSPGQPNTGELFF.

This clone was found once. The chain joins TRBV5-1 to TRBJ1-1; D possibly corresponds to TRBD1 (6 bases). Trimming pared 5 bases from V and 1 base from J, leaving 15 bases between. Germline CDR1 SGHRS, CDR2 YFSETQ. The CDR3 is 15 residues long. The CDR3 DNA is TGCGCCAGCAGAAAACAGGGAAACGAGAACACTGAAGCTTTCTTT. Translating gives CASRKQGNENTEAFF.

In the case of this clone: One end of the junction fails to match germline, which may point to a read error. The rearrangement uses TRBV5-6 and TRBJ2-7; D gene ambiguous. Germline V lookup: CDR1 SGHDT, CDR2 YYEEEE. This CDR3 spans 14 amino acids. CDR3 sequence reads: CASSLLGLGRPRPF. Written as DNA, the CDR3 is TGTGCCAGCAGCTTGCTTGGTCTTGGGCGGCCCAGGCCCTTC.

CDR3 coding DNA: TGTGCCATCAGTGAGACGACGCTATTAGCGGGAGCAGATACGCAGTATTTT. Translation: CAISETTLLAGADTQYF. This chain joins TRBV10-3 and TRBJ2-3; 9 positions agree with TRBD2. V lost 2 bases to trimming and J lost 4 bases; unmatched junction nucleotides: 10. In germline, CDR1 is ENHRY, CDR2 SYGVKD. The length of the CDR3 is 17 residues.

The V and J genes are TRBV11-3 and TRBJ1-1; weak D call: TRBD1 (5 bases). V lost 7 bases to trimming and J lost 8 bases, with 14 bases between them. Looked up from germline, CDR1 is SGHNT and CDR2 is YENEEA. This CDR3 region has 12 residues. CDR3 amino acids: CASTGGVGEAFF. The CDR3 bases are TGTGCCAGCACAGGAGGGGTTGGCGAAGCTTTCTTT.